One and the same sample provided the 32 T cell receptor beta chains below, sequenced in a study of breast tumors, draining lymph nodes, adjacent tissues. From the multiplex PCR reads, TCRdb called clonotypes with MiXCR, one entry per CDR3 protein. The repertoire holds about 46,000 distinct CDR3 sequences, with about 21% as singletons. Sequenced sample: breast tumor tissue. These receptors were obtained from a female donor with breast cancer. Some clones in this sample may be carry-over from other donors' samples.

This clonotype was recorded many times. J is TRBJ2-7 and V is TRBV4-1; 9 bases agree with TRBD1. CDR1 is MGHRA, CDR2 YSYEKL, per germline. The CDR3 has 15 amino acids. The trim removed 8 bases at V and 5 bases at J, leaving 13 bases unmatched. The CDR3 reads CASGEQQGALNEQYF. In DNA form, the CDR3 reads TGCGCCAGCGGAGAACAACAGGGGGCACTAAACGAGCAGTACTTC.

V usage is TRBV5-1 and J usage is TRBJ1-1; the D gene is possibly TRBD1 (5 bases). The germline V gene has CDR1 SGHRS and CDR2 YFSETQ. Trimming took 4 bases from V and 2 from J, leaving 12 bases between them. The CDR3 is 14 amino acids. DNA for the CDR3: TGCGCCAGCAGCCTATGGGACCTAAACACTGAAGCTTTCTTT. This translates into CASSLWDLNTEAFF.

This clonotype showed up many times. V usage is TRBV5-1 and J usage is TRBJ1-3; no definite D call. CDR3 size: 13 residues. CDR1 and CDR2 (germline): SGHRS, YFSETQ. The V and J ends lost 2 bases and 0 bases respectively, with 3 bases between them. The CDR3 bases are TGCGCCAGCAGCTTTGGCTCTGGAAACACCATATATTTT. Amino acid sequence: CASSFGSGNTIYF.

This clonotype appeared many times. The V gene is TRBV6-1, the J gene TRBJ2-7; TRBD1 might be the D (6 bases). The CDR3 consists of 13 residues. Germline V gene sequence: CDR1 MNHNS, CDR2 SASEGT. V lost 10 bases and J lost 2, with 15 bases in between. CDR3 loop: CATTRDTAYEQYF. The CDR3 nucleotides read TGTGCCACCACCCGGGACACCGCCTACGAGCAGTACTTC.

About this clonotype: Mismatch with germline at one junction end may stem from a read error. The CDR3 bases are TGTGCCAGCAGTTTAGCCGCGGGGGAGATCTACGGGCAGTACTTC. This codes for CASSLAAGEIYGQYF. This chain connects TRBV2 to TRBJ2-7; the match to TRBD2 covers 7 bases. The CDR3 sequence is 15 residues long. Germline CDR1 reads SNHLY; CDR2 reads FYNNEI.

For this clonotype: This may stem from a read error, because a much larger clone lies one nucleotide away. The rearrangement joins TRBV27 to TRBJ2-7; 8 positions agree with TRBD1. Germline V gives CDR1 MNHEY, CDR2 SMNVEV (reference sequence). The CDR3 covers 14 residues. The V and J ends lost 8 bases and 3 bases, in that order; junction bases with no gene match: 9. CDR3 nucleotide sequence: TGTGCCAGCGGTGTAGCCGGGACAGGCTACGAGCAGTACTTC. Its translation: CASGVAGTGYEQYF.

Ten or more counts support this clonotype. The rearrangement joins TRBV20-1 to TRBJ2-1; the match to TRBD2 covers 9 bases. The CDR3 contains 15 residues. The V segment lost 3 bases and the J segment 2 bases; nucleotides outside the gene matches: 5. Germline V gene lookup returns CDR1 DFQATT and CDR2 SNEGSKA (reference sequence). The CDR3 DNA sequence: TGCAGTGCTAGGGTGCGGGGGGGAACCTACAATGAGCAGTTCTTC. It translates to CSARVRGGTYNEQFF.

This clonotype was detected many times. V and J are TRBV7-9 and TRBJ2-6; D ambiguous. The CDR3 contains 14 residues. V was pared by 2 bases and J by 7 bases, with 9 bases between. From germline, CDR1 is SEHNR and CDR2 FQNEAQ (reference sequence). This CDR3 is CASSLYQAANVLTF. The CDR3 coding sequence is TGTGCCAGCAGCTTATACCAGGCTGCCAACGTCCTGACTTTC. Full variable domain (missing parts from reference TRBV7-9 and TRBJ2-6): DTGVSQNPRHKITKRGQNVTFRCDPISEHNRLYWYRQTLGQGPEFLTYFQNEAQLEKSRLLSDRFSAERPKGSFSTLEIQRTEQGDSAMYLCASSLYQAANVLTFGAGSRLTVL.

This clonotype was counted many times. V is TRBV4-2 and J is TRBJ2-7, with TRBD2 as a possible D gene (5 bases). The germline CDR1 and CDR2 sequences are LGHNA and YNFKEQ. The CDR3 totals 14 residues. Deletions cut 1 base from V and 1 base from J, with 8 bases between. CDR3 sequence: CASSQAGNSYEQYF. The CDR3 DNA reads as TGTGCCAGCAGCCAAGCCGGGAATTCCTACGAGCAGTACTTC.

V gene TRBV7-9 combines with J gene TRBJ2-2; D call uncertain. CDR3 length: 11 amino acids. CDR1 and CDR2 from the germline V gene are SEHNR and FQNEAQ (reference sequence). The V end was cut by 5 bases, the J end by 8 bases, with 6 bases between. The CDR3 reads CASSPTGELFF. The CDR3 nucleotides read TGTGCCAGCAGCCCTACAGGGGAGCTGTTTTTT.

This clonotype appeared many times. The genes are TRBV27 and TRBJ2-7, with 15 positions matching TRBD2. The length of the CDR3 is 14 residues. V shed 10 bases and J 7 bases; nucleotides not matched to a gene: 8. Germline CDR1 MNHEY, CDR2 SMNVEV (reference sequence). CDR3 in DNA: TGTGCCAACCGGACTAGCGGGAGGGCCGGGGAGCAGTACTTC. This encodes CANRTSGRAGEQYF.

This clonotype was observed many times. This chain joins TRBV20-1 and TRBJ2-7; no definite D call. This CDR3 spans 12 amino acids. The V gene's germline CDR1 is DFQATT and CDR2 SNEGSKA (reference sequence). Trimming stripped 5 bases from V and 0 bases from J, with 8 bases between. The CDR3 region is CSARVPSYEQYF. In DNA, the CDR3 is TGCAGTGCTCGGGTCCCCTCCTACGAGCAGTACTTC.

This clonotype was counted many times. J is TRBJ1-4 and V is TRBV5-1, with D hard to call. V was shortened by 1 base and J by 8 bases, with 12 bases between the two germline ends. This CDR3 has 14 amino acids. The germline V gene has CDR1 SGHRS and CDR2 YFSETQ. The CDR3 sequence is CASSLQSSGEKLFF. CDR3 sequence (DNA): TGCGCCAGCAGCTTGCAGAGTTCCGGGGAAAAACTGTTTTTT.

This clonotype was recorded at least ten times. The V gene is TRBV9, the J gene TRBJ1-2; 7 bases are shared with TRBD1. This CDR3 is 13 amino acids long. The V gene end was trimmed by 2 bases and the J gene end by 2 bases; junction bases not matched to a gene: 0. The germline V gene encodes CDR1 SGDLS and CDR2 YYNGEE. CDR3 protein: CASSVDRNYGYTF. CDR3 sequence (DNA): TGTGCCAGCAGCGTGGACAGGAACTATGGCTACACCTTC.

This clonotype came up many times. The rearrangement uses TRBV29-1 and TRBJ2-3; TRBD1 aligns across 7 bases. Germline CDR1 SQVTM, CDR2 ANQGSEA. The V gene end was trimmed by 7 bases and the J gene end by 1 base; junction bases not matched to a gene: 2. The CDR3 spans 12 residues. The CDR3 coding sequence is TGCAGCGGGGGGACAGGCACAGATACGCAGTATTTT. This gives the protein CSGGTGTDTQYF.

This clonotype was counted a few times. The chain recombines TRBV3-1 with TRBJ1-5; D remains ambiguous. The V gene's germline CDR1 is LGHDT and CDR2 YNNKEL (reference sequence). Deletions cut 1 base from V and 3 bases from J, with 4 bases between. The CDR3 totals 13 residues. The CDR3 region has the DNA TGTGCCAGCAGCCAAGGCTTCAATCAGCCCCAGCATTTT. As protein: CASSQGFNQPQHF.

In this sample, this clonotype turned up many times. This sequence joins TRBV5-1 and TRBJ1-5, with a tentative D call TRBD1 (5 bases). CDR3 length: 14 residues. Germline V gene sequence: CDR1 SGHRS, CDR2 YFSETQ. Trimming stripped 0 bases from V and 3 bases from J, with 7 bases between. DNA for the CDR3: TGCGCCAGCAGCTTGGAGGGGTTCAATCAGCCCCAGCATTTT. Amino acid sequence: CASSLEGFNQPQHF.

This clonotype has only one observation. Just one base apart from a much larger clone, this may be a read error. The chain links TRBV12-3 or TRBV12-4 to TRBJ2-3; D uncertain. This CDR3 is 15 amino acids long. The CDR3 protein is CASSLNSASTDRQYF. The DNA of the CDR3 is TGTGCCAGCAGTTTAAACAGTGCGAGTACAGATAGGCAGTATTTT.

At least ten counts were recorded for this clonotype. V and J are TRBV12-3 or TRBV12-4 and TRBJ1-6; possibly TRBD1 for D (5 bases). This CDR3 comprises 15 residues. The germline V and J ends were trimmed by 5 bases and 0 bases, with 8 bases remaining between them. As DNA, the CDR3 is TGTGCCAGCAGTCAGGGCGGCTCCTATAATTCACCCCTCCACTTT. Amino acid sequence: CASSQGGSYNSPLHF.

This clonotype was found many times. J is TRBJ1-5 and V is TRBV19; 7 bases map to TRBD1. J was trimmed by 4 bases and V by 2 bases; bases with no gene match: 2. The length of the CDR3 is 14 residues. Germline loops: CDR1 LNHDA, CDR2 SQIVND (reference sequence). The CDR3 protein is CASSILQGNQPQHF. The CDR3 DNA follows: TGTGCCAGTAGTATATTACAGGGGAATCAGCCCCAGCATTTT.

This clonotype was detected ten times or more. J is TRBJ2-2 and V is TRBV20-1, with unresolved D. The V end was cut by 5 bases, the J end by 2 bases, with 12 bases between. The CDR3 consists of 14 residues. Germline-derived CDR1 and CDR2 are DFQATT and SNEGSKA (reference sequence). For the CDR3, the DNA is TGCAGTGCTGCCCGAGACACCAACACCGGGGAGCTGTTTTTT. This encodes CSAARDTNTGELFF.

This clonotype was observed many times. The V and J genes are TRBV27 and TRBJ2-5; D is unresolved. CDR3 length equals 14 residues. Trimming took 4 bases from V and 5 from J, leaving 14 bases between them. From germline, CDR1 is MNHEY and CDR2 SMNVEV (reference sequence). The CDR3 is CASSSSTALETQYF. The CDR3, as DNA: TGTGCCAGCAGTTCCTCGACTGCCCTGGAGACCCAGTACTTC.

Regarding this clonotype: A much larger clone differs from this one at a single base, so this may be a read error. V usage is TRBV6-2 or TRBV6-3 and J usage is TRBJ2-7, with 10 bases that match TRBD2. CDR1 MNHEY and CDR2 SVGEGT come from the germline V gene. This CDR3 has 17 amino acids. DNA for the CDR3: TGTGCCAGCAGTTACTCGGCTAGCGGGGGTTTCTCCCACGAGCAGTACTTC. Translation gives CASSYSASGGFSHEQYF.

This clonotype was counted at least ten times. The V and J genes are TRBV2 and TRBJ2-2, with 13 bases identical to TRBD2. The CDR3 contains 14 residues. V dropped 8 bases and J dropped 7; count of bases not matched to a gene: 4. In germline, CDR1 is SNHLY, CDR2 FYNNEI. The DNA of the CDR3 is TGTGCCAGCGGACTAGCGGGGGTTAGCGGGGAGCTGTTTTTT. Protein sequence: CASGLAGVSGELFF.

Notes on this clonotype: A much larger clone differs from this one at a single base, so this may be a read error. The CDR3 is CASSLRLLNEKLFF. CDR3 DNA: TGTGCCAGCAGTTTGAGACTGCTTAATGAAAAACTGTTTTTT. J is TRBJ1-4 and V is TRBV12-3 or TRBV12-4; D uncertain. The CDR3 sequence is 14 residues long. V lost 3 bases to trimming and J lost 4 bases, with 9 bases between them.

This clonotype appeared many times. The V and J genes are TRBV24-1 and TRBJ2-1, with TRBD2 as a possible D gene (5 bases). The V gene's germline CDR1 is KGHDR and CDR2 SFDVKD. The CDR3 has 15 amino acids. The V and J ends lost 0 bases and 4 bases respectively, with 9 bases between them. The CDR3 here is CATSDLSGKYNEQFF. The CDR3 region has the DNA TGTGCCACCAGTGATTTGTCCGGGAAATACAATGAGCAGTTCTTC.

On this clonotype itself: A much larger clone differs by one base, so this may be a read error. The chain uses TRBV4-1 and TRBJ2-1; TRBD2 might be the D (7 bases). The CDR3 spans 17 residues. In germline, CDR1 is MGHRA, CDR2 YSYEKL. The CDR3 reads CASSQEPRGGSCNEQFF. CDR3 coding DNA: TGCGCCAGCAGCCAAGAGCCAAGGGGGGGCTCCTGCAATGAGCAGTTCTTC.

This CDR3 reads CASRIGSNQPQHF. The CDR3 bases are TGTGCCAGCAGGATCGGTAGCAATCAGCCCCAGCATTTT. The chain carries TRBV6-6 and TRBJ1-5, with unresolved D. V lost 6 bases, J lost 0 bases, and 6 bases lay in between. The CDR3 runs to 13 residues. Germline lookup yields CDR1 MNHNY and CDR2 SVGAGI (reference sequence).

J is TRBJ1-1 and V is TRBV14, with a weak D call TRBD1 (5 bases). Trimming shortened V by 10 bases and J by 0 bases, and 6 bases separated the two germline ends. The length of the CDR3 is 11 residues. Germline V lookup: CDR1 SGHDN, CDR2 FVKESK. CDR3 region: CAKDMNTEAFF. CDR3 nucleotide sequence: TGTGCCAAGGACATGAACACTGAAGCTTTCTTT. Variable domain in full (rest from reference TRBV14 and TRBJ1-1): EAGVTQFPSHSVIEKGQTVTLRCDPISGHDNLYWYRRVMGKEIKFLLHFVKESKQDESGMPNNRFLAERTGGTYSTLKVQPAELEDSGVYFCAKDMNTEAFFGQGTRLTVV.

This clonotype was counted at least ten times. The V and J genes are TRBV2 and TRBJ1-4, with 9 bases lining up with TRBD1. Germline CDR1 and CDR2: SNHLY and FYNNEI. The CDR3 contains 13 residues. The junction had 6 bases not matched to a gene; V was cut back by 8 bases and J by 8 bases. The CDR3 DNA is TGTGCCAGCCAGAGGGACAGGGACGAAAAACTGTTTTTT. Translated, it gives CASQRDRDEKLFF. Looking up the rest from reference TRBV2 and TRBJ1-4 gives the full variable domain: EPEVTQTPSHQVTQMGQEVILRCVPISNHLYFYWYRQILGQKVEFLVSFYNNEISEKSEIFDDQFSVERPDGSNFTLKIRSTKLEDSAMYFCASQRDRDEKLFFGSGTQLSVL.

Many counts were recorded for this clonotype. The chain combines TRBV20-1 with TRBJ1-6; unclear D gene. Germline V gene lookup returns CDR1 DFQATT and CDR2 SNEGSKA (reference sequence). Trimming stripped 0 bases from V and 5 bases from J, with 8 bases between. CDR3 length: 14 residues. CDR3 coding DNA: TGCAGTGCTAGAGATAAGACGAATAATTCACCCCTCCACTTT. Its protein is CSARDKTNNSPLHF.

This clonotype was recorded at least ten times. V is TRBV5-1 and J is TRBJ2-3; a possible D gene is TRBD2 (5 bases). Trimming pared 0 bases from V and 2 bases from J, leaving 16 bases between. CDR1 and CDR2 (germline): SGHRS, YFSETQ. This CDR3 is 17 amino acids long. Here the CDR3 reads CASSLARTQETTDTQYF. Here the CDR3 DNA reads TGCGCCAGCAGCTTGGCCAGGACTCAAGAGACCACAGATACGCAGTATTTT.